These T cell receptor beta chains were read from a single sample in a study of shared clonotypes between healthy human individuals. The method was immunoSEQ multiplex PCR; TCRdb's version includes in-frame clones alone and lacks a portion of them. This table holds about 710,000 clones, roughly 72% found once. The sample consisted of memory CD4+ T cells sorted from blood. Receptors were obtained from a woman aged 30 to 39 in good health. Both conserved end residues are part of each CDR3. Each record gives: V gene, D gene, J gene, clone size, CDR3 length, CDR3 protein, CDR3 DNA. A D gene is named only where the DNA matches it firmly. Not every row has a clone size; where given, it reads once, few, many or a size class.

TRBV11-1	NA	TRBJ2-2	NA	16	CASSLEFQGGTGELFF	TGTGCCAGCAGCTTAGAGTTTCAGGGTGGCACCGGGGAGCTGTTTTTT
TRBV5-1	NA	TRBJ1-6	NA	14	CASSLEGGSSPLHF	TGCGCCAGCAGCTTGGAAGGCGGTAGTTCACCCCTCCACTTT
TRBV2	NA	TRBJ2-1	NA	15	CASSEAERRLNEQFF	TGTGCCAGCAGTGAAGCTGAAAGAAGACTTAATGAGCAGTTCTTC
TRBV18	NA	TRBJ1-3	NA	17	CASSPQPLGLAGNTIYF	TGTGCCAGCTCACCACAACCCCTGGGGCTTGCTGGAAACACCATATATTTT
TRBV6-1	NA	TRBJ2-2	NA	16	CASSEAGARSPGELFF	TGTGCCAGCAGTGAAGCGGGAGCGAGAAGTCCCGGGGAGCTGTTTTTT
TRBV10-3	TRBD2	TRBJ2-7	NA	15	CAISPQVGGSYEQYF	TGTGCCATCAGTCCCCAGGTGGGGGGGTCCTACGAGCAGTACTTC
TRBV7-9	NA	TRBJ2-3	NA	17	CASSLAASGPSTDTQYF	TGTGCCAGCAGCTTAGCCGCCAGCGGGCCTAGCACAGATACGCAGTATTTT
TRBV19	TRBD2	TRBJ2-1	NA	15	CASTTTSGSYNEQFF	TGTGCCAGTACTACGACTAGCGGGAGCTACAATGAGCAGTTCTTC
TRBV27	NA	TRBJ1-3	NA	15	CASRRTALSGNTIYF	TGTGCCAGCAGGAGGACAGCCTTATCGGGAAACACCATATATTTT
TRBV7-9	NA	TRBJ2-7	NA	12	CASSPGPYEQYF	TGTGCCAGCAGCCCTGGACCCTACGAGCAGTACTTC
TRBV18	NA	TRBJ2-7	few	13	CASSLTEGYEQYF	TGTGCCAGCTCACTCACGGAGGGCTACGAGCAGTACTTC
TRBV18	NA	TRBJ2-2	NA	14	CASSPTGQTGELFF	TGTGCCAGCTCACCTACCGGCCAGACCGGGGAGCTGTTTTTT
TRBV5-4	TRBD2	TRBJ2-3	NA	15	CASSRLAGGPDTQYF	TGTGCCAGCAGCAGACTAGCGGGAGGGCCGGATACGCAGTATTTT
TRBV9	NA	TRBJ2-6	NA	18	CASSVEDRGWVGANVLTF	TGTGCCAGCAGCGTAGAGGATCGAGGTTGGGTAGGGGCCAACGTCCTGACTTTC
TRBV2	NA	TRBJ2-3	NA	12	CASSAGTDTQYF	TGTGCCAGCAGTGCTGGCACAGATACGCAGTATTTT
TRBV28	TRBD1	TRBJ1-5	once	15	CASLSGTENNQPQHF	TGTGCCAGTCTATCCGGGACAGAAAACAATCAGCCCCAGCATTTT
TRBV13	TRBD1	TRBJ1-1	once	16	CASSSGTGKGNTEAFF	TGTGCCAGCAGCTCAGGGACAGGGAAGGGGAACACTGAAGCTTTCTTT
TRBV7-3	NA	TRBJ2-3	NA	16	CASSLFGSRTSDTQYF	TGTGCCAGCAGCTTATTTGGTAGCAGGACGTCCGATACGCAGTATTTT
TRBV7-9	TRBD1	TRBJ1-1	NA	15	CASRHTMTGGTEAFF	TGTGCCAGCAGGCATACGATGACAGGGGGCACTGAAGCTTTCTTT
TRBV28	NA	TRBJ2-5	NA	13	CASSFHDQETQYF	TGTGCCAGCAGTTTCCACGACCAAGAGACCCAGTACTTC
TRBV13	NA	TRBJ2-3	NA	14	CASSFRGLTDTQYF	TGTGCCAGCAGCTTCCGGGGATTAACAGATACGCAGTATTTT
TRBV10-1	NA	TRBJ2-1	NA	16	CASSESFATSYNEQFF	TGCGCCAGCAGTGAGTCTTTTGCAACTTCCTACAATGAGCAGTTCTTC
TRBV7-9	NA	TRBJ2-2	NA	14	CASSWGESTGELFF	TGTGCCAGCAGCTGGGGAGAGTCCACCGGGGAGCTGTTTTTT
TRBV7-9	NA	TRBJ2-4	few	14	CASSLEGVKNIQYF	TGTGCCAGCAGCTTAGAAGGGGTCAAAAACATTCAGTACTTC
TRBV7-6	NA	TRBJ2-2	few	15	CASSLAGRHTGELFF	TGTGCCAGCAGCTTAGCAGGCCGACACACCGGGGAGCTGTTTTTT
TRBV7-9	NA	TRBJ2-7	NA	13	CASSLEGALEQYF	TGTGCCAGCAGCTTGGAGGGGGCCCTCGAGCAGTACTTC
TRBV2	NA	TRBJ2-7	few	12	CASRPGTYEQYF	TGTGCCAGCAGACCCGGGACTTATGAGCAGTACTTC
TRBV19	TRBD1	TRBJ1-5	NA	15	CASSPGTGINQPQHF	TGTGCCAGTAGTCCGGGGACAGGGATAAATCAGCCCCAGCATTTT